Sequencing of this T cell receptor (beta chain) was carried out in a study of T-cell reconstitution after alpha-beta-depleted transplantation in children. Study-level results: Elevated TCRbeta diversity at day 60 was traced, in some patients, to surviving recipient T cells and thymic progenitors. T-cell counts and diversity at one year post-transplant came mainly from newly produced T cells. In patients about two months after transplant, alpha-beta T cells reportedly arose from several hundred expanded graft clones.

As regards this clonotype: Its antigen is undetermined.

J gave up 8 bases and V 3 bases, and 6 bases lay outside the gene matches. This CDR3 contains 15 residues. CDR1 LNHDA and CDR2 SQIVND come from the germline V gene (reference sequence). Unique molecular identifiers were incorporated into the prepared TCRbeta library. Each CDR3 protein is one row after TCRdb ran MiXCR on the PCR reads. The data hold about 230,000 distinct CDR3 sequences, with around 9.9% observed a single time. The sample here was PBMCs, taken before TCRalphabeta/CD19-depleted stem cell transplant. J is TRBJ2-1 and V is TRBV19; 11 bases fit TRBD2. The TCR originated in a child younger than two with acute myeloid leukemia, due to receive a stem cell transplant. In DNA form, the CDR3 reads TGTGCCAGTAGTATCCGGACTAGCGGGTTGCATGAGCAGTTCTTC. Protein product: CASSIRTSGLHEQFF. Using reference TRBV19 and TRBJ2-1 for the parts outside the CDR3, the full variable domain is DGGITQSPKYLFRKEGQNVTLSCEQNLNHDAMYWYRQDPGQGLRLIYYSQIVNDFQKGDIAEGYSVSREKKESFPLTVTSAQKNPTAFYLCASSIRTSGLHEQFFGPGTRLTVL.